Each of the 11 T cell receptor beta chains below was sequenced from the same sample in a study of Graves' ophthalmopathy and Graves' hyperthyroidism. Amplification of the TCR beta CDR3 regions used RNA transcripts (as template). The library came from an HTBI-primed first-round RT-PCR and a second-round multiplex PCR. TCRdb re-called the multiplex PCR reads through MiXCR, storing one row per CDR3 protein. This sample has around 660,000 distinct CDR3 sequences, with more than 40% found just once. The sample comprised peripheral blood. All receptors come from an adult man with Graves' ophthalmopathy.

This clonotype was picked up a small number of times. CDR3 protein: CASSFGTGRRGGNTIYF. DNA of the CDR3: TGTGCCAGCAGCTTCGGGACAGGACGGAGGGGCGGAAACACCATATATTTT. The rearrangement links TRBV5-8 to TRBJ1-3, with 8 bases aligning to TRBD1. The length of the CDR3 is 17 residues. The germline CDR1 and CDR2 sequences are SGHTS and YDEGEE. With V trimmed by 2 bases and J by 4 bases, 11 bases remained unmatched.

As for this clonotype: This may be a read error, as it is one base from a much larger clone. The V gene is TRBV19, the J gene TRBJ2-7, with TRBD1 matching over 7 bases. J was trimmed by 2 bases and V by 8 bases; bases with no gene match: 12. Germline-derived CDR1 and CDR2 are LNHDA and SQIVND (reference sequence). The CDR3 extends over 15 amino acids. This CDR3 reads CASAQGRDSTYEQYF. As DNA, the CDR3 is TGTGCCAGTGCCCAGGGCCGGGACAGCACCTACGAGCAGTACTTC.

The V and J genes are TRBV10-3 and TRBJ2-2; 10 nucleotides agree with TRBD2. V lost 11 bases and J lost 3; bases outside the gene matches: 3. The CDR3 is made up of 13 amino acids. Per germline, CDR1 ENHRY and CDR2 SYGVKD. CDR3 nucleotides: TGTGCCGCCGGACTAGCGGACACCGGGGAGCTGTTTTTT. Translation gives CAAGLADTGELFF.

V and J are TRBV29-1 and TRBJ2-3; D possibly corresponds to TRBD2 (5 bases). The germline CDR1 and CDR2 sequences are SQVTM and ANQGSEA. The CDR3 is made up of 15 amino acids. Between the trimmed V and J ends, which lost 0 bases and 3 bases, there was a span of 13 bases. CDR3 amino acids: CSVEEMGVGTDTQYF. CDR3 in DNA: TGCAGCGTTGAAGAAATGGGAGTGGGTACAGATACGCAGTATTTT.

At least ten counts were recorded for this clonotype. V is TRBV13 and J is TRBJ2-7; 9 bases agree with TRBD2. Germline CDR1 is PRHDT and CDR2 is FYEKMQ (reference sequence). The CDR3 length is 14 residues. V trimming: 6 bases; J trimming: 4 bases; junction bases outside the gene matches: 7. For the CDR3, the DNA is TGTGCCAGCAGTGTAGCGGGAGAGGGTTACGAGCAGTACTTC. It translates to CASSVAGEGYEQYF.

This clonotype was seen repeatedly, ten times or more. The chain uses TRBV6-6 and TRBJ1-4, with D uncertain. V dropped 7 bases and J dropped 3 bases, with 9 bases sitting between them. The CDR3 consists of 13 residues. Germline V gene sequence: CDR1 MNHNY, CDR2 SVGAGI (reference sequence). The CDR3: CASTRLANEKLFF. CDR3 in DNA: TGTGCCAGCACCCGGTTGGCTAATGAAAAACTGTTTTTT.

Of note for this clonotype: A read error may explain this, as a much larger clone is one base away. V usage is TRBV7-3 and J usage is TRBJ1-3, with D possibly being TRBD1 (5 bases). This CDR3 has 16 residues. Germline-derived CDR1 and CDR2 are SGHTA and FQGTGA. V dropped 4 bases and J dropped 1 base, with 14 bases sitting between them. CDR3 protein: CASSSTGLDSGNTIYF. In nucleotides, the CDR3 is TGTGCCAGCAGCTCGACGGGACTGGATTCTGGAAACACCATATATTTT.

This clonotype was counted at least ten times. The chain couples TRBV2 to TRBJ1-6; D is uncertain. There are 15 residues in the CDR3. V was shortened by 7 bases and J by 10 bases, with 20 bases between the two germline ends. Germline-derived CDR1 and CDR2 are SNHLY and FYNNEI. The CDR3 loop reads CASIKVPEGYSPLHF. In DNA, the CDR3 is TGTGCCAGCATTAAGGTACCAGAGGGTTACTCACCCCTCCACTTT.

This clonotype occurred many times. The gene calls are TRBV24-1 and TRBJ1-2; no clear D. Germline assignment: CDR1 KGHDR and CDR2 SFDVKD. This CDR3 comprises 11 residues. V lost 4 bases and J 6 bases, leaving 5 bases between the germline ends. CDR3 sequence: CATSDSHGYTF. Here the CDR3 DNA reads TGTGCCACCAGTGACAGTCATGGCTACACCTTC.

This clonotype was picked up many times. The chain is built from TRBV7-8 and TRBJ1-5, with D unclear. The germline gives CDR1 SGHVS, CDR2 FQNEAQ. V was shortened by 1 base and J by 6 bases, with 7 bases between the two germline ends. The CDR3 is 13 residues long. The CDR3 sequence is CASSLGGRQPQHF. The CDR3, as DNA: TGTGCCAGCAGCTTAGGGGGTCGTCAGCCCCAGCATTTT.

V is TRBV19 and J is TRBJ1-4, with a possible D match to TRBD1 (5 bases). In germline, CDR1 is LNHDA, CDR2 SQIVND (reference sequence). Trimming pared 11 bases from V and 7 bases from J, leaving 23 bases between. The CDR3 contains 15 residues. In DNA form, the CDR3 reads TGTGCCTGGAGCCTCGGGACGAATAGGGTTGAAAAACTGTTTTTT. This encodes CAWSLGTNRVEKLFF.